Sequencing of this T cell receptor (beta chain) was carried out in a study of lymphopenia after photon versus proton radiotherapy. Study conclusions and caveats: Oligoclonal CD8+ Temra expansion after nadir drove photon patients' diversity drop. Photon-treated patients lost naive T cells and TCR diversity; proton-treated stayed stable.

Clones were read by immunoSEQ multiplex PCR, and TCRdb kept only the in-frame ones, dropping some. The data contain around 150,000 clones, 75% to 90% of them singletons. About this clone: Its antigen is unidentified.

Germline V lookup: CDR1 MNHNS, CDR2 SASEGT. V dropped 3 bases and J dropped 9 bases, with 17 bases sitting between them. This CDR3 has 14 amino acids. The starting material was peripheral blood, obtained from a patient treated with photon-based radiotherapy. The chain couples TRBV6-1 to TRBJ1-2, with D unresolved. This TCR came from a man aged 50-59 years with gastric cancer. CDR3 protein: CASSDDGRPSSYTF. CDR3 nucleotides: TGTGCCAGCAGTGATGACGGACGGCCGTCCAGCTACACCTTC.